These 10 T cell receptor beta chains came from one sample sequenced in a study of control samples from healthy donors and cancer patients. Profiling relied on immunoSEQ multiplex PCR, and the TCRdb table lists in-frame clones only, not all of them. The table includes around 68,000 clones, around four fifths detected once. Sequencing was performed on PBMCs. The receptors here all came from a woman in her forties or fifties with lung cancer.

The chain recombines TRBV7-3 with TRBJ2-5; the D is unclear. Germline V CDR1 and CDR2: SGHTA, FQGTGA. The CDR3 has 13 residues. Trimming pared 2 bases from V and 3 bases from J, leaving 7 bases between. The CDR3 reads CASSLAIEETQYF. The DNA of the CDR3 is TGTGCCAGCAGCTTAGCGATAGAAGAGACCCAGTACTTC.

The J gene is TRBJ2-1, the V gene TRBV3-1 (or the pseudogene TRBV3-2); TRBD2 matches at 9 bases. This CDR3 contains 14 residues. Germline trimming cut 4 bases from V and 8 bases from J; bases unmatched to any gene: 6. Germline CDR1 reads LGHDT; CDR2 reads YNNKEL (reference sequence). CDR3 bases: TGTGCCAGCAGCCTCGGGATAGCGGGGGATGAGCAGTTCTTC. Residues: CASSLGIAGDEQFF.

The rearrangement joins TRBV6-6 to TRBJ2-1; TRBD1 matches 10 bases. V lost 7 bases to trimming and J lost 6 bases; unmatched junction nucleotides: 12. Germline values: CDR1 MNHNY, CDR2 SVGAGI (reference sequence). The CDR3 is 16 residues long. CDR3 amino acids: CASNGNRDRGGNEQFF. In nucleotides, the CDR3 is TGTGCCAGCAACGGGAACCGGGACAGGGGAGGCAATGAGCAGTTCTTC.

The CDR3 sequence is CASNLQGALGAIYF. CDR3 nucleotides: TGTGCCAGCAATTTACAGGGGGCCCTCGGGGCCATATATTTT. The chain is built from TRBV13 and TRBJ1-3; 9 nucleotides align to TRBD1. This CDR3 is 14 amino acids long. The germline V gene has CDR1 PRHDT and CDR2 FYEKMQ (reference sequence). V shed 7 bases and J 11 bases; nucleotides not matched to a gene: 12.

This clone was picked up one time. V gene TRBV6-6 combines with J gene TRBJ1-2, with a tentative D call TRBD1 (6 bases). The CDR3 loop spans 12 amino acids. V dropped 7 bases and J dropped 3 bases, with 9 bases sitting between them. CDR1 is MNHNY, CDR2 SVGAGI, per germline (reference sequence). The CDR3 loop is CASNQGYYGYTF. The CDR3 coding sequence is TGTGCCAGCAACCAGGGGTACTATGGCTACACCTTC.

V usage is TRBV5-1 and J usage is TRBJ2-6; possibly TRBD1 or TRBD2 for D (5 bases each). Germline CDR1 reads SGHRS; CDR2 reads YFSETQ. V was trimmed by 5 bases and J by 4 bases, leaving 13 bases between them. The CDR3 is 15 residues long. Here the CDR3 reads CASSRQGAGANVLTF. The CDR3 nucleotides read TGCGCCAGCAGTCGCCAGGGAGCCGGGGCCAACGTCCTGACTTTC.

The V and J genes are TRBV19 and TRBJ1-1, with 7 bases that match TRBD1. The junction had 5 bases not matched to a gene; V was cut back by 5 bases and J by 2 bases. Germline-derived CDR1 and CDR2 are LNHDA and SQIVND (reference sequence). The CDR3 has 14 amino acids. The CDR3 loop is CASSFRQGNTEAFF. In DNA form, the CDR3 reads TGTGCCAGTAGTTTCCGACAGGGAAACACTGAAGCTTTCTTT.

In regard to this clone: Other DNA sequences in this sample translate to the same CDR3. The genes are TRBV11-2 and TRBJ2-5, with a possible D match to TRBD2 (7 bases). Germline lookup yields CDR1 SGHAT and CDR2 FQNNGV. The V end was cut by 5 bases, the J end by 7 bases, with 23 bases between. The CDR3 has 16 residues. The CDR3 loop reads CASSQGGGSLAGTQYF. The CDR3 DNA follows: TGTGCCAGCAGCCAAGGGGGGGGGTCCTTAGCGGGGACCCAGTACTTC.

This chain joins TRBV27 and TRBJ2-6; 8 bases match TRBD1. The ends lost 3 bases at V and 4 bases at J; junction bases unmatched: 8. Germline assignment: CDR1 MNHEY and CDR2 SMNVEV (reference sequence). This CDR3 spans 17 amino acids. The CDR3 nucleotides are TGTGCCAGCAGTTTCCGGCAGGGGGCAGGGGGGGCCAACGTCCTGACTTTC. Its translation is CASSFRQGAGGANVLTF. Together with reference TRBV27 and TRBJ2-6, the CDR3 gives the full variable domain: EAQVTQNPRYLITVTGKKLTVTCSQNMNHEYMSWYRQDPGLGLRQIYYSMNVEVTDKGDVPEGYKVSRKEKRNFPLILESPSPNQTSLYFCASSFRQGAGGANVLTFGAGSRLTVL.

About this clone: Mismatch with germline at one junction end may stem from a read error. The sample holds other DNA sequences that translate to the same CDR3. V is TRBV30 and J is TRBJ1-1; D unresolved. The CDR3 totals 13 residues. Germline V gives CDR1 GTSNPN, CDR2 SVGIG (reference sequence). CDR3 amino acids: CAWSVGYNTEAFF. In DNA, the CDR3 is TGCGCCTGGAGTGTAGGGTATAACACTGAAGCTTTCTTT.